Given below is one T cell receptor (beta chain) in context. Its antigen remains unidentified. The entry originates in a study of OX40 agonist ivuxolimab in advanced cancers. Turning to the study itself: A mean age of roughly 60 years, range about 23 to 90, was recorded, and approximately 80% were male.

Excluded were patients having autoimmune disease history or systemic immunosuppression. TCRdb keeps only in-frame clones here, not all; method: immunoSEQ multiplex PCR. This table has about 41,000 clones, about 90% appearing once. General study findings and limits: CD8+ T cells showed, on average, more clonal expansion than CD4+ cells.

Sequenced material: CD4+ or CD8+ T cells sorted from blood, taken in a trial of the OX40 agonist ivuxolimab. The TCR was taken from an adult with an advanced solid tumor such as melanoma, head and neck, liver or kidney cancer.

The CDR3 sequence: CASSIGQGAYEQYF. CDR3 coding DNA: TGTGCCAGTAGTATAGGACAGGGGGCCTACGAGCAGTACTTC. The chain joins TRBV19 to TRBJ2-7; 9 bases align to TRBD1. Germline CDR1 is LNHDA and CDR2 is SQIVND (reference sequence). With V trimmed by 1 base and J by 2 bases, 0 bases remained unmatched. This CDR3 is 14 amino acids long.